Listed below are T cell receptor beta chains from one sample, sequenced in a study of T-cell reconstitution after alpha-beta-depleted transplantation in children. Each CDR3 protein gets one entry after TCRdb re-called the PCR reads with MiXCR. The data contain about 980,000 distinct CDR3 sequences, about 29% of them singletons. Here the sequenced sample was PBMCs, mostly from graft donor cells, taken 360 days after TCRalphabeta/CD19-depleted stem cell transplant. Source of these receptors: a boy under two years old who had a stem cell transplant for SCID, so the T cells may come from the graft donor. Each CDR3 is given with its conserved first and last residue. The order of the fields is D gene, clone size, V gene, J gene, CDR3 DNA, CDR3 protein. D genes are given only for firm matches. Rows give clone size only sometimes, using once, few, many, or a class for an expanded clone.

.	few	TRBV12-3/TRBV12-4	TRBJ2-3	TGTGCCAGCAGTTTAGGGGGAGCCGTGCAGTATTTT	CASSLGGAVQYF
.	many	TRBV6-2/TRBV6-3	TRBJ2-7	TGTGCCAGCAAGAGGTGGCAAAACTACGAGCAGTACTTC	CASKRWQNYEQYF
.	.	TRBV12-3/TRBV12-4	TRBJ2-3	TGTGCCAGCCCCCCTGGTGGCGGGAGCACAGATACGCAGTATTTT	CASPPGGGSTDTQYF
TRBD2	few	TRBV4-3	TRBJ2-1	TGCGCCAGCAGCCAAGAACCTAGCGGGGGGAATTACAATGAGCAGTTCTTC	CASSQEPSGGNYNEQFF
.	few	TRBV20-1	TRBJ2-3	TGCAGTGCTAGAGAGGGTATGGACACGGTTACAGATACGCAGTATTTT	CSAREGMDTVTDTQYF
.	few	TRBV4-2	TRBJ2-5	TGTGCCAGCAGCCAAGAAGCAGGAGGGGCCAGGGAGACCCAGTACTTC	CASSQEAGGARETQYF
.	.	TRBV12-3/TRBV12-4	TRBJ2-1	TGTGCCAGCAGTCCCAATCGAAATGAGCAGTTCTTC	CASSPNRNEQFF
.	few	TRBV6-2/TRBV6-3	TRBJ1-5	TGTGCCAGCAGCCCAATCGACAGGATTAGCAATCAGCCCCAGCATTTT	CASSPIDRISNQPQHF
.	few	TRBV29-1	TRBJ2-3	TGCAGCGTTTCCTCTTGGGGCACAGATACGCAGTATTTT	CSVSSWGTDTQYF
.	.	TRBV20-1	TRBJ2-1	TGCAGTGCGTTGAGCGGCTACAATGAGCAGTTCTTC	CSALSGYNEQFF
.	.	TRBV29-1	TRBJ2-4	TGCAGCGTTGGGCCCCGGGCCAAAAACATTCAGTACTTC	CSVGPRAKNIQYF
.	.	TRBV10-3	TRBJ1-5	TGTGCCATCAGTGAGTCGGGGCAGGCAGGCAATCAGCCCCAGCATTTT	CAISESGQAGNQPQHF
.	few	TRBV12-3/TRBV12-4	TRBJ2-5	TGTGCCAGCAGTCCGGCTCCGTACCAAGAGACCCAGTACTTC	CASSPAPYQETQYF
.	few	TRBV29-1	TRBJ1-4	TGCAGCGTTGCCTTACACGGTGCAACTAATGAAAAACTGTTTTTT	CSVALHGATNEKLFF